The next 19 T cell receptor beta chains were all read from a single sample in a study of blood T cell repertoires in COVID-19. The data were produced by immunoSEQ multiplex PCR, yet TCRdb's version contains in-frame clones alone and is incomplete. The sample lists about 120,000 clones, approximately 90% seen once, with approximately 19% in the top ten. The specimen was peripheral blood. The receptors were sampled from a human donor with acute or convalescent COVID-19. The donor label of this sample is uncertain.

The V and J genes are TRBV11-2 and TRBJ2-7, with TRBD2 matching over 7 bases. CDR3 size: 13 residues. V shed 5 bases and J 5 bases; nucleotides not matched to a gene: 6. Germline V gene lookup returns CDR1 SGHAT and CDR2 FQNNGV. Written as DNA, the CDR3 is TGTGCCAGCAGCCTAATAGCGGGTCACGAGCAGTACTTC. It encodes CASSLIAGHEQYF.

The table lists this clone with a few counts. This chain connects TRBV20-1 to TRBJ1-1; D gene ambiguous. The germline V and J ends were trimmed by 2 bases and 7 bases, with 5 bases remaining between them. The germline gives CDR1 DFQATT, CDR2 SNEGSKA (reference sequence). The CDR3 runs 10 residues. The CDR3 loop is CSARSGEAFF. The CDR3 nucleotides are TGCAGTGCTAGATCAGGTGAAGCTTTCTTT.

This clone was seen more than once but under ten times. This rearrangement joins TRBV6-1 to TRBJ1-6; 7 nucleotides line up with TRBD1. Germline V lookup: CDR1 MNHNS, CDR2 SASEGT. CDR3 length equals 14 residues. V was pared by 3 bases and J by 7 bases, with 3 bases of the junction left unmatched. The CDR3 loop is CASSDRGFNSPLHF. The DNA for the CDR3 is TGTGCCAGCAGTGACAGGGGGTTCAATTCACCCCTCCACTTT.

The chain joins TRBV5-1 to TRBJ2-5, with TRBD2 matching 9 bases. The J segment lost 2 bases and the V segment lost 3 bases, leaving 8 bases of the junction unmatched. The germline CDR1 and CDR2 sequences are SGHRS and YFSETQ. The CDR3 spans 16 residues. The CDR3 DNA reads as TGCGCCAGCAGCTCGGGACTAGCCGGTCCACAAGAGACCCAGTACTTC. Amino acids: CASSSGLAGPQETQYF.

The chain uses TRBV28 and TRBJ2-7, with D unclear. In germline, CDR1 is MDHEN, CDR2 SYDVKM. V was clipped by 5 bases and J by 0 bases, with 14 bases between them. This CDR3 spans 15 amino acids. The CDR3 sequence is CASSPPYGSSYEQYF. CDR3 sequence (DNA): TGTGCCAGCAGTCCACCCTATGGTAGCTCCTACGAGCAGTACTTC.

The V call is TRBV5-1, the J call TRBJ1-2; 10 nucleotides match TRBD1. V trimming: 0 bases; J trimming: 2 bases; junction bases outside the gene matches: 19. The CDR3 consists of 21 residues. CDR1 and CDR2 from the germline V gene are SGHRS and YFSETQ. Written as DNA, the CDR3 is TGCGCCAGCAGCTTGGCCTTGGGGGCCACCGGGACAGGGGAGTGGAACTATGGCTACACCTTC. Protein product: CASSLALGATGTGEWNYGYTF.

This chain uses TRBV5-1 with TRBJ2-5; D is unclear. The CDR3 spans 12 residues. V lost 0 bases, J lost 5 bases, and 5 bases lay in between. CDR1 and CDR2 from the germline V gene are SGHRS and YFSETQ. CDR3 nucleotide sequence: TGCGCCAGCAGCTTGGGGCTGGAGACCCAGTACTTC. Amino acid sequence: CASSLGLETQYF.

This chain connects TRBV7-9 to TRBJ2-1; 8 nucleotides align to TRBD2. V shed 0 bases, J shed 5 bases, and the junction held 6 bases outside the gene matches. Germline V gene lookup returns CDR1 SEHNR and CDR2 FQNEAQ (reference sequence). The CDR3 extends over 16 amino acids. In DNA, the CDR3 is TGTGCCAGCAGCTTAGCGCAAATAGCGGGGCACAATGAGCAGTTCTTC. This codes for CASSLAQIAGHNEQFF.

This clone came up once. The chain joins TRBV27 to TRBJ1-2; D may be TRBD1 (5 bases). The V and J ends lost 5 bases and 2 bases respectively, with 15 bases between them. The germline V gene has CDR1 MNHEY and CDR2 SMNVEV (reference sequence). CDR3 size: 15 residues. CDR3 nucleotide sequence: TGTGCCAGCAGTCCCCTCGGGGGAGGAAACTATGGCTACACCTTC. As protein: CASSPLGGGNYGYTF.

The table lists this clone with a few counts. V usage is TRBV4-2 and J usage is TRBJ2-6; the match to TRBD2 covers 8 bases. The CDR3 totals 17 residues. Trimming removed 0 bases from V and 2 bases from J; junction bases left unmatched: 3. Germline lookup yields CDR1 LGHNA and CDR2 YNFKEQ. CDR3 nucleotide sequence: TGTGCCAGCAGCCAAGAATATAGCGGGACTGGGGCCAACGTCCTGACTTTC. Protein: CASSQEYSGTGANVLTF.

J is TRBJ1-5 and V is TRBV28; D gene uncertain. With 1 base removed from V and 4 bases from J, the gap between germline ends came to 11 bases. In germline, CDR1 is MDHEN, CDR2 SYDVKM. The CDR3 length is 15 residues. The CDR3 region has the DNA TGTGCCAGCAGTTTATTGGGGAGCTTGAATCAGCCCCAGCATTTT. This encodes CASSLLGSLNQPQHF.

This clone came up once. The chain links TRBV3-1 (or the pseudogene TRBV3-2) to TRBJ2-4, with TRBD2 matching over 9 bases. V lost 1 base and J lost 0; bases outside the gene matches: 10. The CDR3 sequence is 19 residues long. Looked up from germline, CDR1 is LGHDT and CDR2 is YNNKEL (reference sequence). The CDR3 DNA is TGTGCCAGCAGCCAAGGTATAGCGGGGGTCCCATCAGCCAAAAACATTCAGTACTTC. This encodes CASSQGIAGVPSAKNIQYF.

This chain connects TRBV7-2 to TRBJ1-4; 8 bases match TRBD1. The V gene end was trimmed by 2 bases and the J gene end by 8 bases; junction bases not matched to a gene: 7. This CDR3 spans 15 amino acids. Per germline, CDR1 SGHTA and CDR2 FQGNSA. The CDR3 DNA reads TGTGCCAGCAGCTTAACCGGACAGGGTGTAGAAAAACTGTTTTTT. Residues: CASSLTGQGVEKLFF.

The V gene is TRBV28, the J gene TRBJ1-4; 7 bases fit TRBD1. This CDR3 spans 16 amino acids. Germline V lookup: CDR1 MDHEN, CDR2 SYDVKM. The junction had 12 bases not matched to a gene; V was cut back by 2 bases and J by 9 bases. The CDR3 spells CASSLGSGTVNQKLFF. The CDR3 DNA is TGTGCCAGCAGTTTAGGTTCGGGGACAGTGAATCAAAAACTGTTTTTT.

The rearrangement joins TRBV2 to TRBJ1-1; no definite D call. The V and J ends lost 3 bases and 3 bases respectively, with 11 bases between them. Per the germline V gene, CDR1 is SNHLY and CDR2 is FYNNEI. The CDR3 length is 14 residues. The CDR3: CASSDAPRDTEAFF. The CDR3, as DNA: TGTGCCAGCAGTGATGCTCCGAGAGACACTGAAGCTTTCTTT.

This chain joins TRBV29-1 and TRBJ2-3, with D possibly being TRBD2 (6 bases). V lost 4 bases and J 2 bases, leaving 22 bases between the germline ends. The germline gives CDR1 SQVTM, CDR2 ANQGSEA. The CDR3 loop spans 17 amino acids. This CDR3 reads CSVVLRGRGMFTDTQYF. CDR3 DNA: TGCAGCGTTGTACTCCGCGGGCGGGGAATGTTCACAGATACGCAGTATTTT.

This clone was recorded a few times. The CDR3 protein is CAWQTGTGVYNEQFF. CDR3 sequence (DNA): TGTGCCTGGCAAACCGGGACAGGGGTGTACAATGAGCAGTTCTTC. The chain carries TRBV30 and TRBJ2-1, with 10 bases matching TRBD1. V dropped 5 bases and J dropped 4; count of bases not matched to a gene: 8. The germline gives CDR1 GTSNPN, CDR2 SVGIG (reference sequence). This CDR3 is 15 amino acids long.

This clone was detected only once. CDR3 sequence (DNA): TGTGCCAGCAGCCAAGATGATCAGGGGTGGAACACTGAAGCTTTCTTT. This sequence encodes CASSQDDQGWNTEAFF. J is TRBJ1-1 and V is TRBV4-2; D is perhaps TRBD1 (6 bases). V lost 0 bases to trimming and J lost 1 base, with 12 bases between them. The CDR3 is 16 amino acids. Germline V gene lookup returns CDR1 LGHNA and CDR2 YNFKEQ.

The V gene is TRBV20-1, the J gene TRBJ1-1; D remains unclear. Germline assignment: CDR1 DFQATT and CDR2 SNEGSKA (reference sequence). This CDR3 has 13 amino acids. The V and J ends lost 3 bases and 5 bases respectively, with 13 bases between them. CDR3 nucleotides: TGCAGTGCTAGTGATCGGATACAGACTGAAGCTTTCTTT. The encoded protein is CSASDRIQTEAFF.